What follows is one TCR beta chain and its context. The sample comes from a study of cytomegalovirus exposure and HLA in healthy donors. Study in general: Of the donors genotyped, approximately 400 in all, around 77% fell in the Caucasian-associated ancestry cluster.

PCR used 60 Vbeta primers and 13 Jbeta primers. Clones were sequenced by immunoSEQ multiplex PCR, and TCRdb holds only the in-frame ones, with some missing. The sample shows tens of thousands of clones, 70% to 85% of them seen only once. Germline lookup yields CDR1 SGHAT and CDR2 FQDESV (reference sequence). Trimming removed 1 base from V and 3 bases from J; junction bases left unmatched: 7. The length of the CDR3 is 18 residues. The sequenced sample was PBMCs. The chain combines TRBV11-1 with TRBJ2-1, with 12 bases identical to TRBD2. The clonotype originates from a man aged 50 or older in good health and CMV-seronegative. CDR3 sequence: CASSLGLAGGPVYNEQFF. The CDR3 DNA reads as TGTGCCAGCAGCTTAGGGCTAGCGGGGGGGCCGGTCTACAATGAGCAGTTCTTC.